This is a list of T cell receptor beta chains from one sample in a study of Graves' ophthalmopathy and Graves' hyperthyroidism. Each CDR3 protein is one row after TCRdb ran MiXCR on the multiplex PCR reads. The sample consists of 350,000 to 450,000 distinct CDR3 sequences, approximately 21% of them appearing once. Sequenced: peripheral blood. The receptors stem from a woman in her late teens or twenties with stable Graves' hyperthyroidism. Both conserved end residues are part of each CDR3. D genes are given only for firm matches. A clone size is listed for some rows: how often the clone was seen (once, few, many), or a class if it is expanded.

v_gene	j_gene	d_gene	abundance	CDR3aa	CDR3nt
TRBV20-1	TRBJ2-7	-	many	CSANTDSYEQYF	TGCAGTGCTAATACGGACTCCTACGAGCAGTACTTC
TRBV7-9	TRBJ1-1	-	few	CASSDYSQNTEAFF	TGTGCCAGCAGCGATTACAGTCAGAACACTGAAGCTTTCTTT
TRBV28	TRBJ2-7	TRBD1	-	CASRTNRDSTYEQYF	TGTGCCAGCAGAACTAACCGGGACAGTACCTACGAGCAGTACTTC
TRBV6-1	TRBJ2-7	TRBD2	-	CASKPGLAGLEQYF	TGTGCCAGCAAACCGGGACTAGCGGGTCTCGAGCAGTACTTC
TRBV30	TRBJ1-2	TRBD1	many	CACGQGYYGYTF	TGTGCCTGCGGACAGGGATACTATGGCTACACCTTC
TRBV9	TRBJ2-7	TRBD1	-	CASSAWTGTYEQYF	TGTGCCAGCAGCGCTTGGACAGGGACCTACGAGCAGTACTTC
TRBV6-1	TRBJ2-5	TRBD2	-	CASSGSLLGGSQYF	TGTGCCAGCAGTGGGTCCCTCTTGGGGGGGAGCCAGTACTTC
TRBV12-3/TRBV12-4	TRBJ1-2	-	many	CASSPSSGTPPTF	TGTGCCAGCAGTCCCTCCTCGGGCACTCCCCCCACCTTC
TRBV28	TRBJ2-7	-	-	CASSTTDVPEQYF	TGTGCCAGCAGCACCACGGATGTCCCCGAGCAGTACTTC
TRBV28	TRBJ2-7	-	-	CASSETGRPGEQYF	TGTGCCAGCAGTGAGACAGGCCGCCCCGGCGAGCAGTACTTC
TRBV6-5	TRBJ2-5	TRBD2	many	CASSSTSGRVGETQYF	TGTGCCAGCAGTTCGACTAGCGGGAGGGTTGGAGAGACCCAGTACTTC
TRBV3-1	TRBJ1-1	-	many	CASSQTEGTFF	TGTGCCAGCAGCCAAACCGAGGGAACTTTCTTT
TRBV5-8	TRBJ2-7	-	many	CASSFDRPPYEQYF	TGTGCCAGCAGCTTTGACAGACCCCCCTACGAGCAGTACTTC
TRBV28	TRBJ2-3	-	-	CASSLPGQLTDTQYF	TGTGCCAGCAGTTTACCGGGACAACTCACAGATACGCAGTATTTT
TRBV28	TRBJ1-5	-	many	CASSPPSGGWGSNQPQHF	TGTGCCAGCAGTCCCCCAAGCGGGGGATGGGGGAGCAATCAGCCCCAGCATTTT
TRBV7-2	TRBJ2-2	TRBD2	-	CASSRSGAGTGELFF	TGTGCCAGCAGCAGGAGCGGGGCGGGGACCGGGGAGCTGTTTTTT
TRBV10-3	TRBJ2-7	TRBD2	many	CAISESTSGRPYEQYF	TGTGCCATCAGTGAGTCGACTAGCGGGCGGCCCTACGAGCAGTACTTC
TRBV13	TRBJ2-7	-	many	CASSLAAKRHEQYF	TGTGCCAGCAGCTTAGCGGCCAAGAGACACGAGCAGTACTTC
TRBV18	TRBJ1-6	-	-	CASSPDTQNSHLHF	TGTGCCAGCTCACCTGATACGCAGAATTCACACCTCCACTTT
TRBV3-1	TRBJ1-6	-	many	CASSQAGRNSPLHF	TGTGCCAGCAGCCAAGCGGGTCGAAATTCACCCCTCCACTTT
TRBV5-5	TRBJ2-7	-	many	CASSQISYEQYF	TGTGCCAGCAGCCAAATCAGCTACGAGCAGTACTTC
TRBV12-5	TRBJ2-6	-	many	CASGPGDLLGTGANVLTF	TGTGCTAGTGGTCCCGGGGACTTACTGGGGACTGGGGCCAACGTCCTGACTTTC
TRBV3-1	TRBJ2-2	TRBD1	few	CASSRNTGVVGELFF	TGTGCCAGCAGCCGGAACACAGGGGTGGTTGGGGAGCTGTTTTTT
TRBV9	TRBJ2-2	-	many	CASSAGLLSTGELFF	TGTGCCAGCAGCGCCGGACTGTTGAGCACCGGGGAGCTGTTTTTT
TRBV11-2	TRBJ1-5	-	many	CASSSTRGAPQHF	TGTGCCAGCAGCTCCACACGGGGGGCGCCCCAGCATTTT
TRBV6-1	TRBJ2-2	-	-	CASRQTVTNTGELFF	TGTGCCAGCAGACAGACAGTTACGAACACCGGGGAGCTGTTTTTT
TRBV11-2	TRBJ2-4	-	many	CASSSVAKNIQYF	TGTGCCAGCAGCTCCGTAGCCAAAAACATTCAGTACTTC
TRBV12-3/TRBV12-4	TRBJ1-5	TRBD1	many	CASSTHGQEGNQPQHF	TGTGCCAGCAGTACACACGGACAGGAGGGCAATCAGCCCCAGCATTTT
TRBV4-3	TRBJ2-5	TRBD2	few	CASSQEGLAGGLPQETQYF	TGCGCCAGCAGCCAAGAGGGACTAGCGGGAGGCCTCCCCCAAGAGACCCAGTACTTC
TRBV20-1	TRBJ2-7	TRBD1	many	CSARDDRVYEQYF	TGCAGTGCTAGAGATGACAGGGTGTACGAGCAGTACTTC
TRBV6-5	TRBJ2-5	-	many	CASSYSVSQETQYF	TGTGCCAGCAGTTACTCGGTCAGCCAAGAGACCCAGTACTTC
TRBV5-1	TRBJ2-7	TRBD1	few	CASSQDRGSFYEQYF	TGCGCCAGCAGCCAGGACAGGGGGTCGTTCTACGAGCAGTACTTC
TRBV19	TRBJ2-7	-	many	CASSIRQDSYEQYF	TGTGCCAGTAGTATCCGACAGGACTCCTACGAGCAGTACTTC
TRBV4-1	TRBJ1-3	-	many	CASSRLLTGNTIYF	TGCGCCAGCAGCCGACTGCTGACTGGAAACACCATATATTTT
TRBV5-1	TRBJ2-7	-	many	CASSWEPSASYEQYF	TGCGCCAGCAGCTGGGAGCCTAGCGCCTCCTACGAGCAGTACTTC
TRBV30	TRBJ1-6	TRBD1	many	CAWSAGGTGFNSPLHF	TGTGCCTGGAGTGCGGGCGGGACAGGGTTCAATTCACCCCTCCACTTT
TRBV9	TRBJ2-4	-	many	CASSVSASRSNSKNIQYF	TGTGCCAGCAGCGTATCGGCCTCACGGTCGAATTCCAAAAACATTCAGTACTTC
TRBV28	TRBJ1-1	-	-	CASTFFQGREAFF	TGTGCCAGCACCTTCTTCCAGGGGCGGGAAGCTTTCTTT
TRBV6-1	TRBJ1-2	-	few	CASSDEGNAGSYGYTF	TGTGCCAGCAGTGATGAAGGAAATGCAGGCAGCTATGGCTACACCTTC
TRBV2	TRBJ2-5	TRBD2	many	CASSGLAGGATQYF	TGTGCCAGCAGTGGACTAGCGGGAGGAGCGACCCAGTACTTC
TRBV7-2	TRBJ2-7	TRBD2	-	CASSLARAAGGSYEQYF	TGTGCCAGCAGCTTAGCACGGGCAGCGGGAGGTTCCTACGAGCAGTACTTC
TRBV29-1	TRBJ2-2	-	many	CSVVGPLGELFF	TGCAGCGTTGTTGGTCCTCTCGGGGAGCTGTTTTTT
TRBV9	TRBJ1-2	-	many	CASSPHLRYRGLTNYGYTF	TGTGCCAGCAGCCCCCATCTCAGGTATCGGGGGCTGACTAACTATGGCTACACCTTC
TRBV6-2/TRBV6-3	TRBJ2-2	-	many	CASSYFPHSNARTGELFF	TGTGCCAGCAGTTACTTTCCCCACAGTAACGCGAGGACCGGGGAGCTGTTTTTT
TRBV3-1	TRBJ1-2	-	-	CASSQDLTLGYGYTF	TGTGCCAGCAGCCAAGATTTAACTTTGGGATATGGCTACACCTTC
TRBV25-1	TRBJ2-5	-	few	CASNGQQETQYF	TGTGCCAGCAACGGACAACAAGAGACCCAGTACTTC
TRBV25-1	TRBJ2-7	-	many	CASVERSYEQYF	TGTGCCAGTGTTGAACGCTCCTACGAGCAGTACTTC
TRBV7-6	TRBJ2-7	-	many	CASSLEEGYYEQYF	TGTGCCAGCAGCTTAGAGGAAGGATACTACGAGCAGTACTTC
TRBV5-8	TRBJ2-4	-	few	CASTRRGRTRDIKYF	TGTGCCAGCACGAGAAGGGGTAGGACGAGGGACATTAAGTACTTC
TRBV25-1	TRBJ2-5	TRBD2	many	CASSGLLATSGLQETQYF	TGTGCCAGCAGTGGTCTCCTCGCAACTAGCGGTCTTCAAGAGACCCAGTACTTC
TRBV6-2/TRBV6-3	TRBJ1-6	TRBD1	many	CASSYDRGRNNSPLHF	TGTGCCAGCAGTTACGACAGGGGTCGGAATAATTCACCCCTCCACTTT
TRBV20-1	TRBJ2-7	TRBD1	-	CSAHIVGDRTYEQYF	TGCAGTGCCCACATCGTGGGGGACAGGACCTACGAGCAGTACTTC